This paragraph covers one T cell receptor (beta chain) sequence. The antigen remains unidentified. The sample originates from a study of shared clonotypes between healthy human individuals. Study-level information: CD4 naive cells filled three plates per donor, CD4 memory three, CD8 naive two and CD8 memory one. Study-level findings and limits: Clonotypes that were shared across four donors made up around 5% of naive CD4 clonotypes.

Naive CD8 cells, CD45RO-negative and positively selected for CCR7, excluded terminally differentiated effector memory CD45RA+ cells. Trimming removed 1 base at V and 6 bases at J, with 9 bases between. The CDR3 extends over 14 amino acids. The germline V gene has CDR1 SGHAT and CDR2 FQNNGV. Using immunoSEQ multiplex PCR, the repertoire was profiled, and TCRdb retains in-frame clones only, with some absent. The sample contains over 2,000,000 clones, just over 90% of which appear only once. Input material: naive CD8+ T cells from PBMCs. This clonotype originated in a man between 18 and 35 years old in good health. Some clones in this sample may be carry-over from other donors' samples. The chain carries TRBV11-2 and TRBJ2-2, with D maybe TRBD2 (5 bases). CDR3: CASSLAGVAGELFF. DNA for the CDR3: TGTGCCAGCAGCTTAGCCGGGGTTGCCGGGGAGCTGTTTTTT.